A selection of T cell receptor beta chains follows, all from one sample in a study of cytomegalovirus exposure and HLA in healthy donors. Sequenced by immunoSEQ multiplex PCR; TCRdb stores in-frame clones only, minus some. The table has about 67,000 clones, about 79% seen once; the top ten hold about 7.6%. The sequencing sample was made of PBMCs. The receptors stem from a man aged 60 to 69 in good health and CMV-seropositive. Each CDR3 is given with its conserved first and last residue. D genes are given only for firm matches. Clone size appears in some rows only: once, few, many, or a class for an expanded clone.

clone_size d_call j_call v_call cdr3_aa cdr3_nt
. . TRBJ1-2 TRBV7-9 CASSTGSSTLYGYTF TGTGCCAGCAGCACAGGGTCCTCCACCCTCTATGGCTACACCTTC
. . TRBJ1-2 TRBV2 CASSREGRGLEGYTF TGTGCCAGCAGTCGCGAAGGAAGAGGGTTAGAGGGCTACACCTTC
few TRBD1 TRBJ1-1 TRBV10-3 CAISLTGMNTEAFF TGTGCCATCAGCCTGACAGGGATGAACACTGAAGCTTTCTTT
. . TRBJ1-5 TRBV7-6 CASSFSFNQPQHF TGTGCCAGCAGCTTCAGTTTCAATCAGCCCCAGCATTTT
. . TRBJ1-2 TRBV4-1 CASSQADFVGLANYGYTF TGCGCCAGCAGCCAAGCCGATTTCGTCGGTCTCGCTAACTATGGCTACACCTTC
. TRBD1 TRBJ2-5 TRBV7-8 CASRTGGEETQYF TGTGCCAGCAGGACAGGGGGCGAAGAGACCCAGTACTTC
. TRBD1 TRBJ2-7 TRBV7-6 CASSISLRDRQYF TGTGCCAGCAGCATCTCCCTCCGGGACAGACAGTACTTC
. TRBD2 TRBJ2-7 TRBV6-1 CASSEPGLAGYEQYF TGTGCCAGCAGTGAGCCGGGACTAGCGGGATACGAGCAGTACTTC
. TRBD1 TRBJ1-1 TRBV4-1 CASSQGAQGATEAFF TGCGCCAGCAGCCAAGGGGCACAGGGGGCCACTGAAGCTTTCTTT
. . TRBJ1-2 TRBV29-1 CSVGTWDGYTF TGCAGCGTAGGGACATGGGATGGCTACACCTTC
once . TRBJ1-1 TRBV4-1 CASSQPRGVSTEAFF TGCGCCAGCAGCCAACCCAGGGGTGTGAGCACTGAAGCTTTCTTT
. TRBD2 TRBJ2-1 TRBV5-1 CASSVPGLAGGISEQFF TGCGCCAGCAGCGTGCCGGGACTAGCGGGGGGGATTAGTGAGCAGTTCTTC
. TRBD1 TRBJ1-1 TRBV19 CASSIDRGNTEAFF TGTGCCAGTAGTATTGACAGGGGTAACACTGAAGCTTTCTTT
once TRBD1 TRBJ1-2 TRBV2 CASRRQGAVYGYTF TGTGCCAGCAGGAGACAGGGGGCAGTCTATGGCTACACCTTC
. . TRBJ1-2 TRBV27 CASREAGHGTTLGYTF TGTGCCAGCAGGGAAGCGGGACACGGCACTACCCTGGGCTACACCTTC
. TRBD2 TRBJ2-1 TRBV6-5 CASRSGLAGAPFF TGTGCCAGCAGGTCCGGACTAGCGGGAGCTCCGTTCTTC
. TRBD1 TRBJ2-7 TRBV6-5 CASSHRNRGSHEQYF TGTGCCAGCAGTCACCGGAACAGGGGTTCCCACGAGCAGTACTTC
once TRBD1 TRBJ1-1 TRBV6-1 CASSTTGSVSEAFF TGTGCCAGCAGTACGACAGGGTCTGTTTCTGAAGCTTTCTTT
. TRBD2 TRBJ2-1 TRBV6-5 CASSTTSGIYEQFF TGTGCCAGCAGTACGACTAGCGGGATCTATGAGCAGTTCTTC
. TRBD2 TRBJ2-3 TRBV5-1 CASSLGLAGADTQYF TGCGCCAGCAGCTTGGGTCTAGCGGGAGCAGATACGCAGTATTTT
. . TRBJ2-7 TRBV7-2 CASSPQFSYEQYF TGTGCCAGCAGTCCCCAGTTTTCCTACGAGCAGTACTTC
. TRBD2 TRBJ2-5 TRBV6-1 CASSAGASGGWETQYF TGTGCCAGCAGTGCTGGGGCTAGCGGGGGGTGGGAGACCCAGTACTTC
. . TRBJ1-1 TRBV27 CASSSLGALLDEAFF TGTGCCAGCAGTTCCCTGGGGGCGTTGTTGGATGAAGCTTTCTTT
. . TRBJ1-1 TRBV10-1 CASSDLRTSLNTEAFF TGCGCCAGCAGTGATTTACGGACATCGCTAAACACTGAAGCTTTCTTT
few . TRBJ2-7 TRBV7-9 CASSFGGRSYEQYF TGTGCCAGCAGCTTTGGGGGCCGCTCCTACGAGCAGTACTTC
few . TRBJ2-3 TRBV11-3 CASSLGVARSTDTQYF TGTGCCAGCAGCTTAGGGGTAGCTCGATCCACAGATACGCAGTATTTT
. . TRBJ1-1 TRBV27 CASSPGNTEAFF TGTGCCAGCAGCCCCGGGAACACTGAAGCTTTCTTT
few . TRBJ1-3 TRBV6-5 CASSYSQSLSGNTIYF TGTGCCAGCAGTTACTCGCAGTCCCTCTCTGGAAACACCATATATTTT
. TRBD1 TRBJ2-2 TRBV11-3 CASSPGQGLTGELFF TGTGCCAGCAGCCCGGGACAGGGTCTCACCGGGGAGCTGTTTTTT
. TRBD1 TRBJ2-1 TRBV5-1 CASSPGQGGTKQFF TGCGCCAGCAGCCCAGGACAGGGGGGGACTAAGCAGTTCTTC
few . TRBJ2-2 TRBV5-4 CASSPSSSVGELFF TGTGCCAGCAGCCCGTCGAGTTCGGTCGGGGAGCTGTTTTTT
. . TRBJ2-3 TRBV11-3 CASSLGYADTQYF TGTGCCAGCAGCTTAGGCTACGCGGATACGCAGTATTTT
once . TRBJ1-6 TRBV6-5 CASSHDGTLNSPLHF TGTGCCAGCAGCCATGACGGGACACTGAATTCACCCCTCCACTTT
. . TRBJ1-5 TRBV5-6 CASSPSPGNQPQHF TGTGCCAGCAGTCCCAGCCCCGGGAATCAGCCCCAGCATTTT
. . TRBJ1-5 TRBV6-6 CASSYGQANQPQHF TGTGCCAGCAGTTACGGGCAGGCGAATCAGCCCCAGCATTTT
once . TRBJ2-1 TRBV7-9 CASSSQRVTYNEQFF TGTGCCAGCAGCTCGCAGCGGGTAACCTACAATGAGCAGTTCTTC
. . TRBJ2-1 TRBV10-2 CASSGQVDYNEQFF TGCGCCAGCAGTGGGCAGGTGGACTACAATGAGCAGTTCTTC